The 14 T cell receptor beta chains listed next were all sequenced from one sample in a study of blood T cell repertoires in COVID-19 (dated by TCRdb to the early 2020s). Libraries were built with the immunoSEQ multiplex PCR assay. TCRdb limited this immuneACCESS table to in-frame rearrangements with V and J called. A share of clones is missing; checked studies link under half to unresolved V genes, and the rest is unexplained. The sample profile shows some 140,000 clones; 75% to 90% of them were found once. In total, the top ten clones hold approximately 16% of the sample. Material for sequencing was peripheral blood. These TCRs come from a woman between 45 and 60 years old who had recovered from COVID-19.

The rearrangement uses TRBV11-2 and TRBJ2-1; 15 bases line up with TRBD2. CDR3 length: 15 amino acids. V was pared by 5 bases and J by 10 bases, with 6 bases of the junction left unmatched. The germline V gene encodes CDR1 SGHAT and CDR2 FQNNGV. The CDR3 nucleotides are TGTGCCAGCAGCCAAAGGACTAGCGGGGGGGAGGAGCAGTTCTTC. Protein: CASSQRTSGGEEQFF.

The V gene is TRBV6-4, the J gene TRBJ2-6, with TRBD1 matching over 8 bases. Looked up from germline, CDR1 is MRHNA and CDR2 is SNTAGT. V trimming: 5 bases; J trimming: 2 bases; junction bases outside the gene matches: 5. The CDR3 length is 16 residues. The DNA of the CDR3 is TGTGCCAGCAGTCCTAGGACAGGGCCTGGGGCCAACGTCCTGACTTTC. This sequence encodes CASSPRTGPGANVLTF.

The V gene is TRBV4-2, the J gene TRBJ2-7, with D perhaps TRBD1 (5 bases). V was clipped by 4 bases and J by 7 bases, with 17 bases between them. CDR1 is LGHNA and CDR2 is YNFKEQ in the germline V gene. There are 14 residues in the CDR3. CDR3 sequence (DNA): TGTGCCAGCAGCCCAGTCACAGGAATTTCGGAGCAGTACTTC. Its protein is CASSPVTGISEQYF.

The chain combines TRBV27 with TRBJ2-7; tentative D call: TRBD2 (6 bases). Trimming removed 5 bases at V and 6 bases at J, with 17 bases between. The CDR3 length is 14 residues. CDR1 is MNHEY, CDR2 SMNVEV, per germline (reference sequence). The CDR3 DNA reads as TGTGCCAGCAGTCAGCTAGGAGGGTCGGGCGAGCAGTACTTC. It yields the protein CASSQLGGSGEQYF.

This clone has a handful of counts. The chain employs TRBV2 and TRBJ2-1; 9 nucleotides agree with TRBD2. The ends lost 4 bases at V and 0 bases at J; junction bases unmatched: 4. The CDR3 has 16 amino acids. Germline V gene data show CDR1 as SNHLY and CDR2 as FYNNEI. The DNA for the CDR3 is TGTGCCAGCAGTGGGAGCGGGGGGATCTCCTACAATGAGCAGTTCTTC. Amino acids: CASSGSGGISYNEQFF. Drawing the rest from reference TRBV2 and TRBJ2-1, the complete variable domain is EPEVTQTPSHQVTQMGQEVILRCVPISNHLYFYWYRQILGQKVEFLVSFYNNEISEKSEIFDDQFSVERPDGSNFTLKIRSTKLEDSAMYFCASSGSGGISYNEQFFGPGTRLTVL.

The V and J genes are TRBV20-1 and TRBJ2-5; no clear D gene. Germline CDR1 DFQATT, CDR2 SNEGSKA (reference sequence). This CDR3 contains 11 residues. V shed 1 base and J shed 5 bases, with 5 bases lying between them. CDR3 sequence reads: CSARVRETQYF. The CDR3 DNA sequence: TGCAGTGCTAGAGTACGGGAGACCCAGTACTTC.

The chain employs TRBV28 and TRBJ2-1; 8 positions agree with TRBD1. Germline CDR1 and CDR2: MDHEN and SYDVKM. V lost 5 bases and J lost 3; bases outside the gene matches: 6. The length of the CDR3 is 15 residues. CDR3 sequence reads: CASSRTGGRYNEQFF. The CDR3 DNA follows: TGTGCCAGCAGTCGTACAGGGGGACGCTACAATGAGCAGTTCTTC.

The CDR3 DNA is TGCGCCAGCAGCTTGGCAGGGAGGGCAACTAATGAAAAACTGTTTTTT. This translates into CASSLAGRATNEKLFF. V is TRBV5-1 and J is TRBJ1-4, with D perhaps matching TRBD1 (5 bases). The CDR3 length is 16 residues. Trimming shortened V by 0 bases and J by 0 bases, and 9 bases separated the two germline ends. The germline V gene encodes CDR1 SGHRS and CDR2 YFSETQ.

The V and J genes are TRBV6-1 and TRBJ1-1; possible D gene TRBD1, 5 bases. V was pared by 4 bases and J by 10 bases, with 31 bases between. Germline lookup yields CDR1 MNHNS and CDR2 SASEGT. The length of the CDR3 is 18 residues. CDR3 in amino acids: CASSGSPFPLRESVAAFF. In DNA, the CDR3 is TGTGCCAGCAGTGGTTCCCCCTTCCCCCTCAGGGAAAGTGTTGCAGCTTTCTTT.

The chain is built from TRBV6-6 and TRBJ2-3, with 11 bases that match TRBD2. After removal of 6 bases from V and 4 bases from J, the junction contained 3 bases not matched to a gene. Germline assignment: CDR1 MNHNY and CDR2 SVGAGI (reference sequence). This CDR3 is built from 14 residues. CDR3 residues: CASSLSGRADTQYF. CDR3 nucleotides: TGTGCCAGCAGCCTTAGCGGGAGGGCAGATACGCAGTATTTT.

The chain carries TRBV9 and TRBJ2-3, with 7 bases that match TRBD1. V dropped 4 bases and J dropped 2; count of bases not matched to a gene: 10. Germline-derived CDR1 and CDR2 are SGDLS and YYNGEE. The CDR3 has 16 residues. The CDR3: CASSPQTGTSTDTQYF. The DNA of the CDR3 is TGTGCCAGCAGCCCTCAGACAGGGACCTCCACAGATACGCAGTATTTT.

The CDR3 DNA reads TGTGCCAGCAGCGTAGAAGGGACAGGGGGTTTAGATACGCAGTATTTT. This codes for CASSVEGTGGLDTQYF. The chain has TRBV9 and TRBJ2-3; 11 nucleotides align to TRBD1. This CDR3 has 16 amino acids. Germline CDR1 and CDR2: SGDLS and YYNGEE. The V gene end was trimmed by 0 bases and the J gene end by 5 bases; junction bases not matched to a gene: 5.

This chain connects TRBV7-8 to TRBJ2-1; TRBD1 matches 7 bases. This CDR3 is 14 amino acids long. Germline V gives CDR1 SGHVS, CDR2 FQNEAQ. Losses at the gene ends were 5 bases for V and 8 bases for J; bases not matched to a gene: 9. The CDR3 loop is CASSLIQGKHEQFF. CDR3 sequence (DNA): TGTGCCAGCAGCCTGATACAGGGGAAACATGAGCAGTTCTTC.

The chain combines TRBV5-5 with TRBJ1-1; D may be TRBD1 (6 bases). Trimming cost V 1 base and J 5 bases, with 15 bases left between them. CDR3 length: 15 residues. Germline V gene sequence: CDR1 SGHKS, CDR2 YYEKEE (reference sequence). In nucleotides, the CDR3 is TGTGCCAGCAGCTTGTTGGCGGGGGCCATAACTGAAGCTTTCTTT. It encodes CASSLLAGAITEAFF.